This T cell receptor beta chain was profiled in a study of blood T cell repertoires in COVID-19. Study-wide background: The United States, Italy and Spain were the sources of the acute and convalescent COVID-19 samples. The analysed material was cDNA or gDNA that came from T cells, B-cell-depleted T cells, or PBMCs.

Germline lookup yields CDR1 SGHNT and CDR2 YYREEE (reference sequence). With V trimmed by 5 bases and J by 5 bases, 8 bases remained unmatched. The CDR3 is 15 residues long. This clone has more than one count but fewer than ten. Authors' processing steps: Reference gene primer amplification in the assay estimated nucleated cell counts. Assay used: immunoSEQ multiplex PCR; TCRdb lists only in-frame clones, some missing. V, J and clone size reflect that table, while D and trimming were determined from the DNA. This table holds about 59,000 clones, around 79% found once. The sequencing input was peripheral blood. The receptor's source is a woman in her 70s with acute or convalescent COVID-19. The chain has TRBV5-4 and TRBJ2-3; 10 nucleotides match TRBD2. CDR3 coding DNA: TGTGCCAGCAGACCTACTAGCGGGGCGGGAGATACGCAGTATTTT. Translating gives CASRPTSGAGDTQYF.